This TCR beta chain was profiled in a study of Ad26.COV2.S vaccination and SARS-CoV-2 variants (dated by TCRdb to the early 2020s). In the study overall: Donors in the vaccine arm were drawn from COV1001, a multicentre, randomized, double-blind, placebo-controlled phase I-IIa trial testing Ad26.COV2.S in healthy adults. Ad26.COV2.S was given intramuscularly at 5x10^10 or 1x10^11 viral particles, as a single shot or as two shots 56 days apart. Sequencing of the TCRbeta repertoire served to evaluate the specificity and breadth of SARS-CoV-2-reactive T cell receptors following Ad26.COV2.S vaccination. The TCR-sequenced set comprised about 32 samples: about 19 Ad26.COV2.S vaccine recipients, 5 placebo recipients and 8 SARS-CoV-2 convalescent individuals. Trial participants were randomized into five groups of five, in which low-dose or high-dose Ad26.COV2.S was given once or twice, or placebo was given on both occasions. Investigators did not know the trial group allocation while performing experiments and assessing outcomes. What the study reported, not specific to this receptor: Non-spike TCR breadth was comparable between vaccine and placebo recipients, consistent with the vaccine containing only spike. Substantial breadth of spike-specific CD8+ and CD4+ T cell responses was reported after vaccination. According to the authors, total T cell responses may have been underestimated by the TCR breadth and depth analyses. Higher spike-specific TCR breadth was observed in Ad26.COV2.S recipients than in placebo recipients (P = 0.0014). The study was not powered for comparison of responses between vaccine doses or regimens.

Of note for this clone: The clone's antigen remains unknown. Per-base qualities were not stored, and no clone one base away is much larger.

According to the study, the label for this sample's treatment or condition signals: some 19 received Ad26.COV2.S at low or high dose, single or two shots; roughly five received placebo; per-sample allocation not given. Repertoires of vaccine and placebo recipients were sequenced from samples collected on day 63 after the first injection. Between 29 July and 7 August 2020, Cohort 1b enrolled around 25 adults aged 18-55 years at one site in Boston, USA. As a vaccine, Ad26.COV2.S was a replication-incompetent adenovirus type 26 vector that expressed a prefusion-stabilized SARS-CoV-2 spike protein derived from the original Wuhan strain. The CDR3 runs 13 residues from the cysteine to the phenylalanine. Just CDR3 DNA is preserved here, 39 bases in frame from base 1. Taken from the germline V gene (reference sequence), the CDR1 and CDR2 loops are GTSNPN and SVGIG. V is cut by 5 bases and J by 1 base, and the space between the germline ends is 11 bases.

The immunoSEQ Assay was the method used to sequence TCRbeta CDR3 regions. After extraction, genomic DNA underwent amplification by bias-controlled multiplex PCR, followed by high-throughput sequencing. As for the authors' bioinformatics: To quantify the absolute abundance of every unique TCRbeta CDR3 region, sequences were collapsed and filtered. T cell fraction was estimated by normalizing TCRbeta template counts to usable DNA, which was measured by amplifying reference genes present in all nucleated cells. Repertoire TCRs were annotated as SARS-CoV-2-specific when V gene, CDR3 amino acid sequence and J gene were exactly matched to a known reactive TCR set. The reference SARS-CoV-2 TCR set was derived from MIRA and filtered for enrichment in COVID-19-positive ImmuneCODE repertoires, a step that removed public or cross-reactive TCRs. Based on the MIRA antigens, annotated TCRs were further analysed at the level of specific ORF or position within ORF. Breadth was defined as annotated unique rearrangements over total unique productive rearrangements; depth was the summed frequency of those rearrangements. Group comparisons of TCR breadth used two-sided Wilcoxon rank-sum tests. Not all clones reach the TCRdb copy of this immuneACCESS table, which keeps in-frame sequences only. Checked studies attribute under half of the gap to unresolved V genes and leave the rest unexplained. Clone size and the V and J calls come from that table; the DNA yielded D and trimming. In this sample the table shows 320,000 or so clones, roughly 88% of which occur a single time. 5% to 6.5% of the sample rests with the top ten.

The receptor was derived from a person between 18 and 60 years old who received the Ad26.COV2.S COVID-19 vaccine or a placebo. The chain is encoded by TRBV30 joined to TRBJ1-1; TRBD1 is possibly the D segment (5 matching bases). The starting material was peripheral blood, obtained in a trial of Ad26.COV2.S vaccine versus placebo. The DNA sequence is as follows: TGTGCCTGGGTCCGGGGGGGGAACACTGAAGCTTTCTTT. Translated, it reads CAWVRGGNTEAFF.